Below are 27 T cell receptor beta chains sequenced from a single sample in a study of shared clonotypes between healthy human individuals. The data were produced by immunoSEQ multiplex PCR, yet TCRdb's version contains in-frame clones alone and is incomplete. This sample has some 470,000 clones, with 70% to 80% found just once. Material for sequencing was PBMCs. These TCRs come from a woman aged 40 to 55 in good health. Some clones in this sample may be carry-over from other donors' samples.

CDR3 sequence: CASSSRQGARDEQFF. DNA for the CDR3: TGTGCCAGCAGCTCGAGACAGGGGGCGCGAGATGAGCAGTTCTTC. The J gene is TRBJ2-1, the V gene TRBV9, with 10 bases lining up with TRBD1. The germline CDR1 and CDR2 sequences are SGDLS and YYNGEE. CDR3 length: 15 residues. V lost 4 bases, J lost 8 bases, and 9 bases stayed unmatched.

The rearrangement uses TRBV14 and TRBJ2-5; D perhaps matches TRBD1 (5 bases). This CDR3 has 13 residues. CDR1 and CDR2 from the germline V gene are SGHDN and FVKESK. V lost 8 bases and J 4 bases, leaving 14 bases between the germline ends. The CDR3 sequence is CASGSRVGETQYF. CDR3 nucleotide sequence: TGTGCCAGCGGTTCCAGGGTGGGAGAGACCCAGTACTTC.

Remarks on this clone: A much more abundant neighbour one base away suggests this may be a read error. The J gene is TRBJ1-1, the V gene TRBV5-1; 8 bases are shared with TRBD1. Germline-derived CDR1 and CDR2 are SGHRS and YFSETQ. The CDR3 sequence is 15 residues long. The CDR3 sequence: CAGSYRTGSSTEAFF. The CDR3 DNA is TGCGCCGGCAGCTACCGGACAGGGTCATCGACTGAAGCTTTCTTT. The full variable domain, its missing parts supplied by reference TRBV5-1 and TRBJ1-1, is KAGVTQTPRYLIKTRGQQVTLSCSPISGHRSVSWYQQTPGQGLQFLFEYFSETQRNKGNFPGRFSGRQFSNSRSEMNVSTLELGDSALYLCAGSYRTGSSTEAFFGQGTRLTVV.

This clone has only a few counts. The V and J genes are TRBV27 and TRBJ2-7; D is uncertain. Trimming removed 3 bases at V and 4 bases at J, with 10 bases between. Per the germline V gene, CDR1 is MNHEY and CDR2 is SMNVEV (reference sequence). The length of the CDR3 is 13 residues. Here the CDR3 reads CASSFHGPYEQYF. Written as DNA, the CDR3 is TGTGCCAGCAGTTTCCATGGACCTTACGAGCAGTACTTC.

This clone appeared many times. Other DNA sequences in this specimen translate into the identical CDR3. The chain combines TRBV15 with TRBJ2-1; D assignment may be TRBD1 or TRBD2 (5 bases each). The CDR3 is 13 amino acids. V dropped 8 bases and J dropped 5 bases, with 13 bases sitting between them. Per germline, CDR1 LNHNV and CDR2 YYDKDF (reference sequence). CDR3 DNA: TGTGCCACCTCCCCCGGGGCCCACAATGAGCAGTTCTTC. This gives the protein CATSPGAHNEQFF.

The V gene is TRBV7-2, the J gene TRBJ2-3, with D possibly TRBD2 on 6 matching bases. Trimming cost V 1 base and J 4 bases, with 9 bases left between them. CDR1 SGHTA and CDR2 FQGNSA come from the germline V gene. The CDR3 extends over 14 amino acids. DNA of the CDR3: TGTGCCAGCAGCTTAGGTACTAGCCCAGATACGCAGTATTTT. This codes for CASSLGTSPDTQYF. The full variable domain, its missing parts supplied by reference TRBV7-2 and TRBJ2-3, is GAGVSQSPSNKVTEKGKDVELRCDPISGHTALYWYRQSLGQGLEFLIYFQGNSAPDKSGLPSDRFSAERTGGSVSTLTIQRTQQEDSAVYLCASSLGTSPDTQYFGPGTRLTVL.

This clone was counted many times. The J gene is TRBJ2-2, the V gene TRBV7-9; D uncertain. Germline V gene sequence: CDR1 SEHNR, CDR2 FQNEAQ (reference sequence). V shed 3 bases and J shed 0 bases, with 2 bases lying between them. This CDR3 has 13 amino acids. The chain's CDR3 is CASSFPNTGELFF. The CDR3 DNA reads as TGTGCCAGCAGCTTTCCGAACACCGGGGAGCTGTTTTTT.

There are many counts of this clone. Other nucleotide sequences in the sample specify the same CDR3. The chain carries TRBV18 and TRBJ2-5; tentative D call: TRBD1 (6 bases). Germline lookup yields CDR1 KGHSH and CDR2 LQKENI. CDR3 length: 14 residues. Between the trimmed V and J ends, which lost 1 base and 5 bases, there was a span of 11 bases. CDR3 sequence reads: CASSPRRQGETQYF. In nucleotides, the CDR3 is TGTGCCAGCTCACCACGCCGGCAGGGGGAGACCCAGTACTTC.

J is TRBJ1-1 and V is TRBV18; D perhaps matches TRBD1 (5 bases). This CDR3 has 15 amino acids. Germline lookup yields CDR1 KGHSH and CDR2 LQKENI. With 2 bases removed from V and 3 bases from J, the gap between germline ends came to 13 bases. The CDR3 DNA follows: TGTGCCAGCTCACCATACGGGGGTTACGACACTGAAGCTTTCTTT. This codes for CASSPYGGYDTEAFF. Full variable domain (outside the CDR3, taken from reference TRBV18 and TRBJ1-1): NAGVMQNPRHLVRRRGQEARLRCSPMKGHSHVYWYRQLPEEGLKFMVYLQKENIIDESGMPKERFSAEFPKEGPSILRIQQVVRGDSAAYFCASSPYGGYDTEAFFGQGTRLTVV.

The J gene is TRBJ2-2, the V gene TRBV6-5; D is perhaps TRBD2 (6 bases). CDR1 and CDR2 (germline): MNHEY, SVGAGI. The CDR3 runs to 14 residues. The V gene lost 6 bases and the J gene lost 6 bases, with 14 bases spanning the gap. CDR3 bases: TGTGCCAGCAGGACAACTCGGAGGGCCGGGGAGCTGTTTTTT. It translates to CASRTTRRAGELFF.

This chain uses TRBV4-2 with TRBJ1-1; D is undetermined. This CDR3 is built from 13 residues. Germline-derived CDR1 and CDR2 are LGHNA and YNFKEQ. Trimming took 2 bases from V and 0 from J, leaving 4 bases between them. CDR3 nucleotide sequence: TGTGCCAGCAGCCAATGGTTGAACACTGAAGCTTTCTTT. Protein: CASSQWLNTEAFF.

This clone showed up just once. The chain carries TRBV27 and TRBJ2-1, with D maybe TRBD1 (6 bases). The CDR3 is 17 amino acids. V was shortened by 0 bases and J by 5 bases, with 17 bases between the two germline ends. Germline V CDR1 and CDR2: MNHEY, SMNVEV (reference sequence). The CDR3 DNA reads TGTGCCAGCAGTTTATCGCCTAACAGGGATTCGAACAATGAGCAGTTCTTC. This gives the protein CASSLSPNRDSNNEQFF.

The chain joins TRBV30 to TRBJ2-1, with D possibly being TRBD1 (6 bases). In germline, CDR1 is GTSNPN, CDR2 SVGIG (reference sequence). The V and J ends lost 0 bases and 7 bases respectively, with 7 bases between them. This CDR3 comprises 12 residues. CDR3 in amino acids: CAWSVRGNEQFF. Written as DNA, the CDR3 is TGTGCCTGGAGTGTAAGGGGGAATGAGCAGTTCTTC. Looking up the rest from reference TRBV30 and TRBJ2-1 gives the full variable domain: SQTIHQWPATLVQPVGSPLSLECTVEGTSNPNLYWYRQAAGRGLQLLFYSVGIGQISSEVPQNLSASRPQDRQFILSSKKLLLSDSGFYLCAWSVRGNEQFFGPGTRLTVL.

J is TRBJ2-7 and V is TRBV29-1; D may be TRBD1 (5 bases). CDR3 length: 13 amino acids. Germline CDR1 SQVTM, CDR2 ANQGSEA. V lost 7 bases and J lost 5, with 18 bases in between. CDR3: CSAQYSQGHEQYF. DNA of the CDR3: TGCAGCGCCCAATACTCCCAGGGCCACGAGCAGTACTTC.

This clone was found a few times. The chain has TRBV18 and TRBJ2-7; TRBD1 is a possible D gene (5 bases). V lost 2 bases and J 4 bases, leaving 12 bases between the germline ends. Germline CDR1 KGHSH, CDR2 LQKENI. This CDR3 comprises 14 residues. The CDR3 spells CASSPLQGGYEQYF. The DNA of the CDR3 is TGTGCCAGCTCACCATTGCAGGGTGGGTACGAGCAGTACTTC.

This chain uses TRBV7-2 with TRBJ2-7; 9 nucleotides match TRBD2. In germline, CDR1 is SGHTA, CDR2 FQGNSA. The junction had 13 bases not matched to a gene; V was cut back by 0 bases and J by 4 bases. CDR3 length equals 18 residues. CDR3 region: CASSLAGPSTSGNYEQYF. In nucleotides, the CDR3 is TGTGCCAGCAGCTTAGCGGGACCTTCGACTAGCGGAAATTACGAGCAGTACTTC. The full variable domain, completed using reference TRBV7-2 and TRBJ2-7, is GAGVSQSPSNKVTEKGKDVELRCDPISGHTALYWYRQSLGQGLEFLIYFQGNSAPDKSGLPSDRFSAERTGGSVSTLTIQRTQQEDSAVYLCASSLAGPSTSGNYEQYFGPGTRLTVT.

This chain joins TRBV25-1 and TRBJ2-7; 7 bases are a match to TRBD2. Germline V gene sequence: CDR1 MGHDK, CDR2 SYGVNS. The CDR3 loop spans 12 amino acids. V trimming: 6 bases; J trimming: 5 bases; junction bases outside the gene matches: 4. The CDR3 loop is CASSGRWNEQYF. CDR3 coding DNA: TGTGCCAGCAGCGGGAGGTGGAACGAGCAGTACTTC.

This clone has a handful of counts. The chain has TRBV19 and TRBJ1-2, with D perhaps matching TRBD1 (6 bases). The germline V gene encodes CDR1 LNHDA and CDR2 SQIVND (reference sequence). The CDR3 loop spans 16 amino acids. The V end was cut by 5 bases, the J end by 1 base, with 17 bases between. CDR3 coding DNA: TGTGCCAGTAGTGCCAACCCCCGGGACATTAACTATGGCTACACCTTC. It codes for CASSANPRDINYGYTF. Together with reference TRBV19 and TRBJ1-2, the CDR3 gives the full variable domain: DGGITQSPKYLFRKEGQNVTLSCEQNLNHDAMYWYRQDPGQGLRLIYYSQIVNDFQKGDIAEGYSVSREKKESFPLTVTSAQKNPTAFYLCASSANPRDINYGYTFGSGTRLTVV.

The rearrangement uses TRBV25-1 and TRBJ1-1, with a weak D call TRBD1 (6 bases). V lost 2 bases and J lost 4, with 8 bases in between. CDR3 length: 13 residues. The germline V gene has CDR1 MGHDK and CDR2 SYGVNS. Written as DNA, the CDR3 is TGTGCCAGCAGTGAAAACAGGGCCACTGAAGCTTTCTTT. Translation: CASSENRATEAFF. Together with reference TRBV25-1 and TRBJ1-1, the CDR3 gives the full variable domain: EADIYQTPRYLVIGTGKKITLECSQTMGHDKMYWYQQDPGMELHLIHYSYGVNSTEKGDLSSESTVSRIRTEHFPLTLESARPSHTSQYLCASSENRATEAFFGQGTRLTVV.

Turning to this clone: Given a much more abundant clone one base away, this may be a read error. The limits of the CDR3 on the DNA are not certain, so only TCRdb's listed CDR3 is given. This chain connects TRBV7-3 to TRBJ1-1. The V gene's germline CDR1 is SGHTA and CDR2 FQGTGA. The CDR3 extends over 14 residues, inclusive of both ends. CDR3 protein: CACSAGRGNTEAFF.

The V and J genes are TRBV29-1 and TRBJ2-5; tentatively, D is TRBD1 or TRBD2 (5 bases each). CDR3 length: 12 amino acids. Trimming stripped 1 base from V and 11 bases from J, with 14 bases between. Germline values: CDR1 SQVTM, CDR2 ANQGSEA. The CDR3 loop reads CSVEAGTEEQYF. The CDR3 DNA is TGCAGCGTTGAAGCGGGGACGGAGGAGCAGTACTTC.

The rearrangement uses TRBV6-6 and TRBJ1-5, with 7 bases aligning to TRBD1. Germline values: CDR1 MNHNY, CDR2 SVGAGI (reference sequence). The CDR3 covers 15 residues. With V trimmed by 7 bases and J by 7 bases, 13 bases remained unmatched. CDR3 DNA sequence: TGTGCCAGCAATGAGGACCAGGGGGTACGACAGCCCCAGCATTTT. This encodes CASNEDQGVRQPQHF.

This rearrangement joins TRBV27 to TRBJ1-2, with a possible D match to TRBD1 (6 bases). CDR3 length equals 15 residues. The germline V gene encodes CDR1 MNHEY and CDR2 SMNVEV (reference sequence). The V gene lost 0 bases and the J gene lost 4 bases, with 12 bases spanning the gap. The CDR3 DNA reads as TGTGCCAGCAGTTTATCGACGGTAGGGGGCTATGGCTACACCTTC. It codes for CASSLSTVGGYGYTF.

CDR3 residues: CASSERDRGLRAYEQYF. In DNA, the CDR3 is TGTGCCAGCAGTGAAAGGGACAGGGGGCTTCGCGCCTACGAGCAGTACTTC. The rearrangement uses TRBV6-1 and TRBJ2-7, with 12 bases matching TRBD1. This CDR3 has 17 residues. Germline CDR1 and CDR2: MNHNS and SASEGT. The ends lost 2 bases at V and 2 bases at J; junction bases unmatched: 7.

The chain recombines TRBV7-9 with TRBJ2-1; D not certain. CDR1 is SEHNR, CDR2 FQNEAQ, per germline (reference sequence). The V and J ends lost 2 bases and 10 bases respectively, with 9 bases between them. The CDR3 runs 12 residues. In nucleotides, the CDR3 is TGTGCCAGCAGCTTAAGTGCTTTCGAGCAGTTCTTC. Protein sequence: CASSLSAFEQFF.

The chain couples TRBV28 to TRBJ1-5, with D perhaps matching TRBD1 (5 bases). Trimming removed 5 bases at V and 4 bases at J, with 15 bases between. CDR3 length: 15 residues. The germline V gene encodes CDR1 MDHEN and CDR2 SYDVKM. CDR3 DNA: TGTGCCAGCAGTGCCCAGGGATTAAAGAATCAGCCCCAGCATTTT. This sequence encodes CASSAQGLKNQPQHF.

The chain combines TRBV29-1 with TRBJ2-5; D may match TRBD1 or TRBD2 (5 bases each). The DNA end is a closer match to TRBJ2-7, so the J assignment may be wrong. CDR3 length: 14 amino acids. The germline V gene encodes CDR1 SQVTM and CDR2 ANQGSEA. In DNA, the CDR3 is TGCAGCGTTGCTCGGACCGGGACGAGGAACGAGCAGTACTTC. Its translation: CSVARTGTRNEQYF.